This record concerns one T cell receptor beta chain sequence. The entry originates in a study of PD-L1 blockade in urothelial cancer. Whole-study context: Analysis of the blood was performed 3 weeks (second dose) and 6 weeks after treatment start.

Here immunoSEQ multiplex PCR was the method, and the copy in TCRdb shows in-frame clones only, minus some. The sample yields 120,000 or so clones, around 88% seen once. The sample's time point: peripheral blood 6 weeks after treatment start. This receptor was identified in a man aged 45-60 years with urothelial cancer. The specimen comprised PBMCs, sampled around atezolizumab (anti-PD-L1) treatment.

The CDR3 DNA sequence: TGTGCCAGTAGTAGGGACAGAAGGAACACTGAAGCTTTCTTT. The encoded protein is CASSRDRRNTEAFF. This chain connects TRBV19 to TRBJ1-1; TRBD1 aligns across 7 bases. V lost 4 bases and J lost 1; bases outside the gene matches: 3. The CDR3 covers 14 residues. In germline, CDR1 is LNHDA, CDR2 SQIVND (reference sequence). The full variable domain, its missing parts supplied by reference TRBV19 and TRBJ1-1, is DGGITQSPKYLFRKEGQNVTLSCEQNLNHDAMYWYRQDPGQGLRLIYYSQIVNDFQKGDIAEGYSVSREKKESFPLTVTSAQKNPTAFYLCASSRDRRNTEAFFGQGTRLTVV.